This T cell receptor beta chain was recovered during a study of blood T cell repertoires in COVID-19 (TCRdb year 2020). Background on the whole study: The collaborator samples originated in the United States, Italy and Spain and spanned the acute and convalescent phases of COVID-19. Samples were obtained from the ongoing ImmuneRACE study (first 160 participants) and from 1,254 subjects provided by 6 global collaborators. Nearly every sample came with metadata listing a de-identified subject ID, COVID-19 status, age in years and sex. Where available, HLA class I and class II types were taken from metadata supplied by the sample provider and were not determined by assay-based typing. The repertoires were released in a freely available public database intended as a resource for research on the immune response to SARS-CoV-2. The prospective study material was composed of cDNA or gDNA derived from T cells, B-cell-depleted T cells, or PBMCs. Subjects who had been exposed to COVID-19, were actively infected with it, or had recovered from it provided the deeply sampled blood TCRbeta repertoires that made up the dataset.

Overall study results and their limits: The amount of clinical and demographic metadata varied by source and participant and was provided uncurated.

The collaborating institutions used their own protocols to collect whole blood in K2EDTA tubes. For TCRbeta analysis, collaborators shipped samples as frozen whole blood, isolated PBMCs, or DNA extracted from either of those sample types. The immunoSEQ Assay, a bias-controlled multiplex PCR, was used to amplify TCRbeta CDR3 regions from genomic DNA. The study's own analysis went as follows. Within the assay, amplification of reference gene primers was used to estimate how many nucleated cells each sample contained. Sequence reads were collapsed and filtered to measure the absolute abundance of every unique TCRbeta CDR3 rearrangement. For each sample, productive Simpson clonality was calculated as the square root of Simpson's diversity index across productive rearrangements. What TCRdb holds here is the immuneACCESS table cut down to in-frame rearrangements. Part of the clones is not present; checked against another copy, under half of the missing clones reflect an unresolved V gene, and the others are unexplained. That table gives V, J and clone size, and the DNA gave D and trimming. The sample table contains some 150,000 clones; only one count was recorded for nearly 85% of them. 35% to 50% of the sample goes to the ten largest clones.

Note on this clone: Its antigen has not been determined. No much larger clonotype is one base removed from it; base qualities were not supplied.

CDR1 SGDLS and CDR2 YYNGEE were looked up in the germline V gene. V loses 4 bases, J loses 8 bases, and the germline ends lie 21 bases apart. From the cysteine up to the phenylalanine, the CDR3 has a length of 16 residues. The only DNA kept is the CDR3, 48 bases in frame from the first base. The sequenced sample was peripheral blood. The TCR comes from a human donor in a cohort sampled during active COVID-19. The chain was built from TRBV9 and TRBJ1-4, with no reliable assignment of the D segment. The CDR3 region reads CASSSNSGVGGEKLFF. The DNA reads TGTGCCAGCAGCTCTAACTCTGGGGTGGGAGGCGAAAAACTGTTTTTT.